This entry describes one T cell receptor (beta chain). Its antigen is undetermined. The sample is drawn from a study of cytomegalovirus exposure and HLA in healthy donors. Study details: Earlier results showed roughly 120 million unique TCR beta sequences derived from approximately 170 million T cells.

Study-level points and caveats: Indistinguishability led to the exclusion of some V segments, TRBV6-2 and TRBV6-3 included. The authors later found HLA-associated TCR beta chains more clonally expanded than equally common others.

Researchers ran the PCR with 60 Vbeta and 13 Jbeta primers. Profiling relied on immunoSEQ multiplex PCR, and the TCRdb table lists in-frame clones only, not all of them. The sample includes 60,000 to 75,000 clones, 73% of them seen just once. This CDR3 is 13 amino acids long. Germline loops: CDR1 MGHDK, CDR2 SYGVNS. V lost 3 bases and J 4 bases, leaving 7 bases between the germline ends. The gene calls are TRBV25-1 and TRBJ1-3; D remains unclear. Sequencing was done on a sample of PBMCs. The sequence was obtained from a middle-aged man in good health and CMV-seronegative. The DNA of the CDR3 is TGTGCCAGCAGTGACGCGGGCGGAAACACCATATATTTT. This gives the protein CASSDAGGNTIYF.